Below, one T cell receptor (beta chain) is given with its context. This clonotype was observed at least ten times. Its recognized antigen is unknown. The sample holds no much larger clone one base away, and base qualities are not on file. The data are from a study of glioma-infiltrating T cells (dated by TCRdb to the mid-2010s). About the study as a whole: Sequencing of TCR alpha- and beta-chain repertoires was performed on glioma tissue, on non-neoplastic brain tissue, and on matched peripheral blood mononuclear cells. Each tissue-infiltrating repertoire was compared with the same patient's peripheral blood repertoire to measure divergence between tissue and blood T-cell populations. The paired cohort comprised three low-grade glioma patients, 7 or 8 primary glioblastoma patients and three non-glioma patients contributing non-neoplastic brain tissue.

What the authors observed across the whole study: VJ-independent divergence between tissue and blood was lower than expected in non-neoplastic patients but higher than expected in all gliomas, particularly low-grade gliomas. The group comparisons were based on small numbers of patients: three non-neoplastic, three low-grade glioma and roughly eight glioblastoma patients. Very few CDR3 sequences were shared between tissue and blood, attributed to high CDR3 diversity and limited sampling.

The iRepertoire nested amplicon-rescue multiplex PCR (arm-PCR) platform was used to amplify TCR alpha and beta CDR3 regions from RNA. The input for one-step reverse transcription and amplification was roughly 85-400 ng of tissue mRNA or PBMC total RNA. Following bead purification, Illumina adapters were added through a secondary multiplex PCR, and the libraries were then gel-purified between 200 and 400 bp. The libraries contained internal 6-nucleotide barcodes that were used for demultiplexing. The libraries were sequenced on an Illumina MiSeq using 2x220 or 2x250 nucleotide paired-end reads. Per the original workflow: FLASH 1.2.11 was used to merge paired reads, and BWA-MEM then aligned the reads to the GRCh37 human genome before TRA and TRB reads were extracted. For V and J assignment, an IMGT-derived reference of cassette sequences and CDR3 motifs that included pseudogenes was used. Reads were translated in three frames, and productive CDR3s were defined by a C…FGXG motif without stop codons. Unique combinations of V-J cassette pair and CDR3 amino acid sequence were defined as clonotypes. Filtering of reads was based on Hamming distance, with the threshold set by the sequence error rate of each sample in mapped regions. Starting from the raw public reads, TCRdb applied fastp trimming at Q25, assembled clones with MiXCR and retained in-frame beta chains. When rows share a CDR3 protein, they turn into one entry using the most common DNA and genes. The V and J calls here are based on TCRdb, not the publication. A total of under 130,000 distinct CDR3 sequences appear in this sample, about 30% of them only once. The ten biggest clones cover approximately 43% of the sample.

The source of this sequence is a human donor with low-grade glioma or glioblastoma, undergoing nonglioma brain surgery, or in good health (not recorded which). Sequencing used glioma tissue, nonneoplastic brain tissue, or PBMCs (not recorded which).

The DNA reads TGCGCCAGCAGCCTTCTGGACAGGAACTATGGCTACACCTTC. Translated, this gives CASSLLDRNYGYTF. The chain is assembled from TRBV4-3 and TRBJ1-2, with 7 bases aligning to TRBD1. Taken from the germline V gene, the CDR1 and CDR2 loops are LGHNA and YSLEER. The CDR3 has 14 amino acids, counting the end cysteine and phenylalanine. CDR3 DNA is the only sequence kept; it has 42 bases, read in frame from the first base. Germline trimming amounts to 4 bases on V and 2 bases on J, with 4 as the count of junction bases outside the gene matches.